Reported below is one TCR beta chain. Antigen: not known. The assay ran at deep level. Sequencing was performed with immunoSEQ multiplex PCR; in TCRdb, only in-frame clones are kept and a portion is missing. Among approximately 2,300,000 clones listed, just under 95% were seen once. This sample was included in a study of shared clonotypes between healthy human individuals. The wider study: The plates for each donor numbered three CD4 naive, three CD4 memory, two CD8 naive and one CD8 memory. General observations from the study: Sorted-subset sequencing was shown by rarefaction to be incomplete despite large depth. Sequencing depth was a factor that was expected to affect clonotype sharing among donors.

This clonotype was sampled from a man between 18 and 29 years old in good health. Some clones in this sample may be carry-over from other donors' samples. Sequenced sample: naive CD4+ T cells from PBMCs. Subset of the sample: CD45RA+ positively selected.

The CDR3 sequence is CASSPGQGRFGKLFF. DNA for the CDR3: TGTGCCAGCTCACCCGGACAGGGACGCTTCGGAAAACTGTTTTTT. This chain uses TRBV18 with TRBJ1-4; 8 nucleotides match TRBD1. Germline-derived CDR1 and CDR2 are KGHSH and LQKENI. The CDR3 covers 15 residues. V trimming: 3 bases; J trimming: 10 bases; junction bases outside the gene matches: 10.